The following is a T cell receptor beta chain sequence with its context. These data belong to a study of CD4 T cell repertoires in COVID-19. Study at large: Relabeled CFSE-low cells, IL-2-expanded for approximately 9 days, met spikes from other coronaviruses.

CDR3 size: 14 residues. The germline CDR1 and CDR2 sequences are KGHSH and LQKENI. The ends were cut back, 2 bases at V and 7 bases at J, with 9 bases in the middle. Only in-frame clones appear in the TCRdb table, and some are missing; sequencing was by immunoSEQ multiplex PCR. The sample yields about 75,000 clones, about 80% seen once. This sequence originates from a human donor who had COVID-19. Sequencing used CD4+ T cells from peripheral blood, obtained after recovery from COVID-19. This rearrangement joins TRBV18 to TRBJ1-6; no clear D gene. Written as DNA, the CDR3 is TGTGCCAGCTCACCAGGAGGGATCAATTCACCCCTCCACTTT. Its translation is CASSPGGINSPLHF.